These 26 T cell receptor beta chains came from one sample sequenced in a study of T-cell memory formation after mild COVID-19. TCRdb re-called the 5' RACE reads with MiXCR, one entry per CDR3 protein. The repertoire holds 290,000 or so distinct CDR3 sequences, with just under 20% as singletons. Material for sequencing was PBMCs or a T cell subset sorted from them (not recorded which). These receptors were collected from a man younger than 35 who had mild COVID-19 (a few samples of this study predate the infection). Cell type and time point are not known.

The rearrangement uses TRBV6-2 or TRBV6-3 and TRBJ1-6; D is uncertain. The CDR3 has 13 amino acids. CDR1 and CDR2 (germline): MNHEY, SVGEGT. V shed 7 bases and J shed 7 bases, with 11 bases lying between them. The CDR3 region has the DNA TGTGCCAGCACATTATGGTCGAATTCACCCCTCCACTTT. As protein: CASTLWSNSPLHF.

The chain recombines TRBV7-6 with TRBJ2-1, with 7 bases identical to TRBD2. V lost 0 bases and J lost 2; bases outside the gene matches: 7. Per germline, CDR1 SGHVS and CDR2 FNYEAQ. The CDR3 totals 17 residues. Here the CDR3 reads CASSLALAGVAYNEQFF. Here the CDR3 DNA reads TGTGCCAGCAGCTTAGCTTTGGCGGGGGTCGCCTACAATGAGCAGTTCTTC.

The CDR3 sequence: CASSVGNTYISSHEQYV. DNA for the CDR3: TGTGCCAGCAGTGTAGGGAATACCTACATCTCTTCCCACGAGCAGTACGTC. The V gene is TRBV6-6, the J gene TRBJ2-7; unclear D gene. The CDR3 runs to 17 residues. Deletions cut 5 bases from V and 5 bases from J, with 25 bases between. Germline-derived CDR1 and CDR2 are MNHNY and SVGAGI (reference sequence).

The V and J genes are TRBV7-2 and TRBJ1-2; 7 bases match TRBD1. The germline CDR1 and CDR2 sequences are SGHTA and FQGNSA. This CDR3 region has 15 residues. Germline trimming cut 4 bases from V and 5 bases from J; bases unmatched to any gene: 10. CDR3 nucleotides: TGTGCCAGCAGCTCCTTCCAGGGGGATCTTTATGGCTACACCTTC. This gives the protein CASSSFQGDLYGYTF. Together with reference TRBV7-2 and TRBJ1-2, the CDR3 gives the full variable domain: GAGVSQSPSNKVTEKGKDVELRCDPISGHTALYWYRQSLGQGLEFLIYFQGNSAPDKSGLPSDRFSAERTGGSVSTLTIQRTQQEDSAVYLCASSSFQGDLYGYTFGSGTRLTVV.

For this clonotype: One end of the junction does not line up with germline, which may come from a read error. The rearrangement joins TRBV5-8 to TRBJ1-1; a weak D match, TRBD1 (5 bases). CDR1 is SGHTS and CDR2 is YDEGEE in the germline V gene. The CDR3 covers 13 residues. The CDR3 DNA follows: TGTGCCAGCAGCAGTCATCGAGGGGCCGAAGGTTTCTTT. Translated, it gives CASSSHRGAEGFF.

This clonotype occurred a few times. The V gene is TRBV3-1, the J gene TRBJ2-4, with 7 bases fitting TRBD1. V shed 0 bases, J shed 0 bases, and the junction held 8 bases outside the gene matches. CDR1 is LGHDT and CDR2 is YNNKEL in the germline V gene (reference sequence). The length of the CDR3 is 18 residues. Here the CDR3 DNA reads TGTGCCAGCAGCCAAGATATGACAGGGACCCTAGCCAAAAACATTCAGTACTTC. Translating gives CASSQDMTGTLAKNIQYF. Variable domain in full (rest from reference TRBV3-1 and TRBJ2-4): DTAVSQTPKYLVTQMGNDKSIKCEQNLGHDTMYWYKQDSKKFLKIMFSYNNKELIINETVPNRFSPKSPDKAHLNLHINSLELGDSAVYFCASSQDMTGTLAKNIQYFGAGTRLSVL.

This clonotype was recorded a few times. The rearrangement uses TRBV7-2 and TRBJ2-3; D is perhaps TRBD1 (6 bases). The CDR3 has 16 residues. From germline, CDR1 is SGHTA and CDR2 FQGNSA. Trimming cost V 1 base and J 6 bases, with 17 bases left between them. The CDR3 sequence: CASSLGYGGSADTQYF. The CDR3 bases are TGTGCCAGCAGCTTAGGTTATGGGGGCAGCGCTGATACGCAGTATTTT.

A few counts support this clonotype. V gene TRBV30 combines with J gene TRBJ1-4; the match to TRBD1 covers 12 bases. The CDR3 extends over 14 amino acids. In germline, CDR1 is GTSNPN, CDR2 SVGIG (reference sequence). Trimming cost V 0 bases and J 8 bases; bases outside gene matches: 1. The DNA of the CDR3 is TGTGCCTGGAGTGTGGGACAGGGGGCAGAAAAACTGTTTTTT. Amino acids: CAWSVGQGAEKLFF.

This clonotype turned up a few times. This rearrangement joins TRBV6-2 or TRBV6-3 to TRBJ1-1; 8 bases match TRBD1. This CDR3 spans 17 amino acids. Germline V gene data show CDR1 as MNHEY and CDR2 as SVGEGT. V shed 4 bases, J shed 2 bases, and the junction held 12 bases outside the gene matches. The DNA of the CDR3 is TGTGCCAGCAGTTTCATCCAGGGGGCCTCCGAAAACACTGAAGCTTTCTTT. Translating it yields CASSFIQGASENTEAFF.

V is TRBV19 and J is TRBJ1-4; D unclear. The CDR3 consists of 10 residues. Trimming removed 10 bases at V and 6 bases at J, with 6 bases between. In germline, CDR1 is LNHDA, CDR2 SQIVND (reference sequence). CDR3 bases: TGTGCCATGGGGTATGAAAAACTGTTTTTT. This codes for CAMGYEKLFF.

V usage is TRBV27 and J usage is TRBJ1-4; 7 nucleotides match TRBD1. With 5 bases clipped from V and 5 bases from J, the junction kept 11 bases outside the gene matches. CDR3 length: 16 amino acids. Germline CDR1 is MNHEY and CDR2 is SMNVEV (reference sequence). CDR3 sequence (DNA): TGTGCCAGCAGTCCTCGAGGACAGGTTATCAATGAAAAACTGTTTTTT. This gives the protein CASSPRGQVINEKLFF. Drawing the rest from reference TRBV27 and TRBJ1-4, the complete variable domain is EAQVTQNPRYLITVTGKKLTVTCSQNMNHEYMSWYRQDPGLGLRQIYYSMNVEVTDKGDVPEGYKVSRKEKRNFPLILESPSPNQTSLYFCASSPRGQVINEKLFFGSGTQLSVL.

The chain combines TRBV5-3 with TRBJ1-5; TRBD1 is a possible D gene (5 bases). TRBV5-3 qualifies as an ORF whose function is uncertain. This CDR3 region has 17 residues. V was pared by 4 bases and J by 2 bases, with 19 bases between. In DNA form, the CDR3 reads TGTGCCAGAAGCAGACGGCGGGTTGGGGGGGGCAATCAGCCCCAGCATTTT. Residues: CARSRRRVGGGNQPQHF.

V and J are TRBV20-1 and TRBJ1-2; tentatively, D is TRBD1 (6 bases). This CDR3 is 13 amino acids long. V dropped 6 bases and J dropped 4 bases, with 15 bases sitting between them. Germline V gives CDR1 DFQATT, CDR2 SNEGSKA (reference sequence). This CDR3 reads CSANRDTLYGYTF. CDR3 DNA: TGCAGTGCAAACCGGGACACCCTCTATGGCTACACCTTC.

V usage is TRBV7-6 and J usage is TRBJ2-5; D is unclear. The CDR3 is made up of 11 amino acids. Germline CDR1 SGHVS, CDR2 FNYEAQ. Trimming removed 6 bases at V and 7 bases at J, with 9 bases between. This CDR3 is CASSSRLTQYF. As DNA, the CDR3 is TGTGCCAGCAGTTCCCGCTTGACCCAGTACTTC. The complete variable domain, with remaining parts taken from reference TRBV7-6 and TRBJ2-5, reads GAGVSQSPRYKVTKRGQDVALRCDPISGHVSLYWYRQALGQGPEFLTYFNYEAQQDKSGLPNDRFSAERPEGSISTLTIQRTEQRDSAMYRCASSSRLTQYFGPGTRLLVL.

This sequence joins TRBV7-3 and TRBJ2-4, with no clear D. Trimming stripped 5 bases from V and 10 bases from J, with 6 bases between. Germline V lookup: CDR1 SGHTA, CDR2 FQGTGA. There are 10 residues in the CDR3. CDR3 sequence (DNA): TGTGCCAGCAGCGACCTGATTCAGTACTTC. It yields the protein CASSDLIQYF.

This clonotype was found once. The gene calls are TRBV10-3 and TRBJ2-3; 9 bases match TRBD2. The ends lost 3 bases at V and 4 bases at J; junction bases unmatched: 2. CDR1 and CDR2 from the germline V gene are ENHRY and SYGVKD. The CDR3 is 14 residues long. The CDR3 reads CAISDVAGADTQYF. The CDR3 nucleotides read TGTGCCATCAGTGACGTAGCGGGGGCAGATACGCAGTATTTT.

This clonotype was observed a handful of times. The rearrangement joins TRBV7-2 to TRBJ1-1; TRBD1 is a possible D gene (5 bases). From germline, CDR1 is SGHTA and CDR2 FQGNSA. There are 16 residues in the CDR3. V lost 0 bases, J lost 3 bases, and 14 bases lay in between. The CDR3 sequence is CASSLAGEGIDTEAFF. For the CDR3, the DNA is TGTGCCAGCAGCTTAGCAGGGGAGGGAATTGACACTGAAGCTTTCTTT.

The chain carries TRBV24-1 and TRBJ2-2, with TRBD2 identical over 8 bases. With V trimmed by 3 bases and J by 6 bases, 8 bases remained unmatched. The CDR3 consists of 16 residues. From germline, CDR1 is KGHDR and CDR2 SFDVKD. The CDR3 reads CATSDPPATSAGELFF. The CDR3 nucleotides read TGTGCCACCAGTGATCCCCCGGCGACTAGCGCCGGGGAGCTGTTTTTT.

This clonotype appeared once. The chain carries TRBV6-2 or TRBV6-3 and TRBJ1-2; D is undetermined. V was shortened by 2 bases and J by 7 bases, with 14 bases between the two germline ends. Germline loops: CDR1 MNHEY, CDR2 SVGEGT. The CDR3 is made up of 14 amino acids. The CDR3 DNA follows: TGTGCCAGCAGTTACACCGGCCGAGGTGCTGGCTACACCTTC. Translated: CASSYTGRGAGYTF.

The sample holds a few counts of this clonotype. This chain joins TRBV5-1 and TRBJ1-5; the D is unclear. V lost 0 bases to trimming and J lost 5 bases, with 6 bases between them. This CDR3 spans 13 amino acids. Germline V gene lookup returns CDR1 SGHRS and CDR2 YFSETQ. The CDR3 coding sequence is TGCGCCAGCAGCTTGGTCACCGATCAGCCCCAGCATTTT. It encodes CASSLVTDQPQHF.

This clonotype was counted ten times or more. V and J are TRBV4-3 and TRBJ2-7, with 9 bases that match TRBD1. The germline CDR1 and CDR2 sequences are LGHNA and YSLEER. J lost 5 bases, V lost 4 bases, and 9 bases had no gene match. CDR3 size: 15 residues. The CDR3 DNA sequence: TGCGCCAGCAGCCCGGTCTGGGACAGGGCCAACGAGCAGTACTTC. It codes for CASSPVWDRANEQYF.

This clonotype has at least ten counts. V usage is TRBV5-1 and J usage is TRBJ2-3; 8 bases are a match to TRBD1. CDR3 length equals 15 residues. CDR1 is SGHRS and CDR2 is YFSETQ in the germline V gene. After removal of 0 bases from V and 4 bases from J, the junction contained 4 bases not matched to a gene. The CDR3 is CASSLAQGAADTQYF. CDR3 in DNA: TGCGCCAGCAGCTTGGCCCAGGGGGCGGCAGATACGCAGTATTTT.

CDR3 coding DNA: TGTGCCAGCAGTTACCCCGGTCCCCAGCATTTT. Protein: CASSYPGPQHF. The chain is built from TRBV6-2 or TRBV6-3 and TRBJ1-5; D gene unclear. Trimming removed 2 bases at V and 10 bases at J, with 6 bases between. This CDR3 is 11 amino acids long. Germline values: CDR1 MNHEY, CDR2 SVGEGT.

In this sample, this clonotype turned up a few times. This sequence joins TRBV12-3 or TRBV12-4 and TRBJ2-5; possible D gene TRBD1, 5 bases. Trimming took 3 bases from V and 0 from J, leaving 8 bases between them. This CDR3 has 14 residues. The CDR3 nucleotides read TGTGCCAGCAGTTTGGCAGGGAACCAAGAGACCCAGTACTTC. Amino acids: CASSLAGNQETQYF.

The chain uses TRBV9 and TRBJ1-1; 7 bases are a match to TRBD1. CDR3 size: 13 residues. Per germline, CDR1 SGDLS and CDR2 YYNGEE. Trimming cost V 4 bases and J 5 bases; bases outside gene matches: 5. The CDR3 region is CASSIGGGTEAFF. The CDR3 DNA reads as TGTGCCAGCAGCATAGGGGGCGGAACTGAAGCTTTCTTT. Variable domain in full (rest from reference TRBV9 and TRBJ1-1): DSGVTQTPKHLITATGQRVTLRCSPRSGDLSVYWYQQSLDQGLQFLIQYYNGEERAKGNILERFSAQQFPDLHSELNLSSLELGDSALYFCASSIGGGTEAFFGQGTRLTVV.

This clonotype has a count of ten or more. The rearrangement links TRBV6-5 to TRBJ2-2; D is uncertain. Trimming cost V 4 bases and J 3 bases, with 12 bases left between them. CDR1 and CDR2 (germline): MNHEY, SVGAGI. The length of the CDR3 is 15 residues. DNA for the CDR3: TGTGCCAGCAGTTCCCACTACAGCTACACCGGGGAGCTGTTTTTT. This codes for CASSSHYSYTGELFF.